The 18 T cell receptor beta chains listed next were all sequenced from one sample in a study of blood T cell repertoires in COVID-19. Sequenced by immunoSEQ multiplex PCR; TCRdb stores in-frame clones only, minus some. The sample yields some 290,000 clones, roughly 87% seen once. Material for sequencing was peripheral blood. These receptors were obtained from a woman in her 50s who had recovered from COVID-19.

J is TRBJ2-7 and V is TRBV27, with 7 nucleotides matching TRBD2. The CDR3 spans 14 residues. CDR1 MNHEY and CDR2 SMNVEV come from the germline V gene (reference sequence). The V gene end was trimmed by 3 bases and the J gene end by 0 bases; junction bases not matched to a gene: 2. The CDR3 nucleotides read TGTGCCAGCAGTTTCTCTAGCGGCTCCTACGAGCAGTACTTC. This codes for CASSFSSGSYEQYF.

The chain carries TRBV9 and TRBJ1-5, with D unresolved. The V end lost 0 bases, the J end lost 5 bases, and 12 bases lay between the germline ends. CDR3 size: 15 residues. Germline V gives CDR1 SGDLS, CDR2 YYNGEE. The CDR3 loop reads CASSVDGIGDQPQHF. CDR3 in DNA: TGTGCCAGCAGCGTAGACGGGATTGGGGATCAGCCCCAGCATTTT.

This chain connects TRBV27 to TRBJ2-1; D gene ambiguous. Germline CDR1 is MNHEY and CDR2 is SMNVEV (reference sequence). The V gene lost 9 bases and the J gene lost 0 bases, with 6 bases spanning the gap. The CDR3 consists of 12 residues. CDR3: CASKSSYNEQFF. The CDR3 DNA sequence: TGTGCCAGTAAGAGCTCCTACAATGAGCAGTTCTTC.

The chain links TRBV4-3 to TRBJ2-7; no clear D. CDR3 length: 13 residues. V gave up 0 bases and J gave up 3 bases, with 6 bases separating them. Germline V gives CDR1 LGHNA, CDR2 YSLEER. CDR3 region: CASSQDTDYEQYF. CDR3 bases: TGCGCCAGCAGCCAAGATACAGACTACGAGCAGTACTTC.

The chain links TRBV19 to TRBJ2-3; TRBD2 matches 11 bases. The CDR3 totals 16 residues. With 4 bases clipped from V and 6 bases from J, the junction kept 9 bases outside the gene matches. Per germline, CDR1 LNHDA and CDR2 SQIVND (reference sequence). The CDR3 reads CASSTYSGGAGDTQYF. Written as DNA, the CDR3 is TGTGCCAGTAGTACCTATAGCGGGGGGGCGGGCGATACGCAGTATTTT. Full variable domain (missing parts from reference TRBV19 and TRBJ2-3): DGGITQSPKYLFRKEGQNVTLSCEQNLNHDAMYWYRQDPGQGLRLIYYSQIVNDFQKGDIAEGYSVSREKKESFPLTVTSAQKNPTAFYLCASSTYSGGAGDTQYFGPGTRLTVL.

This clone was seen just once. The CDR3 coding sequence is TGTGCCAGCAGCTTTAACAGGGTTAACTATGGCTACACCTTC. This translates into CASSFNRVNYGYTF. The chain uses TRBV7-2 and TRBJ1-2, with a possible D match to TRBD1 (6 bases). This CDR3 contains 14 residues. The germline V gene encodes CDR1 SGHTA and CDR2 FQGNSA. The germline V and J ends were trimmed by 3 bases and 1 base, with 9 bases remaining between them.

DNA for the CDR3: TGTGCCAGCAGAGAACGTAGGGGATACCAAGAGACCCAGTACTTC. Amino acids: CASRERRGYQETQYF. V and J are TRBV2 and TRBJ2-5; perhaps TRBD1 as D (5 bases). V lost 6 bases and J lost 0, with 14 bases in between. Germline CDR1 is SNHLY and CDR2 is FYNNEI. There are 15 residues in the CDR3.

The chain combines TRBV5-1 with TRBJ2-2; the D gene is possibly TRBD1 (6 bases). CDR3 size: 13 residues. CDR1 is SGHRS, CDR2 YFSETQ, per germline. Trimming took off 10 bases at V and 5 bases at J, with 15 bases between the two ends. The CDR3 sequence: CACSSGETGELFF. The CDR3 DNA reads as TGCGCCTGTTCTTCAGGGGAAACCGGGGAGCTGTTTTTT. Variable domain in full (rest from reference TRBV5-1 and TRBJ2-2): KAGVTQTPRYLIKTRGQQVTLSCSPISGHRSVSWYQQTPGQGLQFLFEYFSETQRNKGNFPGRFSGRQFSNSRSEMNVSTLELGDSALYLCACSSGETGELFFGEGSRLTVL.

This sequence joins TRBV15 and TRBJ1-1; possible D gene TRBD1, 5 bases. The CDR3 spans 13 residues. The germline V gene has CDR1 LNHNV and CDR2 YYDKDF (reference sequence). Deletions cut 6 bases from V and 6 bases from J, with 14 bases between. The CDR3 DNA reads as TGTGCCACCAGAGCCAAGGAGGGGCCTGAAGCTTTCTTT. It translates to CATRAKEGPEAFF.

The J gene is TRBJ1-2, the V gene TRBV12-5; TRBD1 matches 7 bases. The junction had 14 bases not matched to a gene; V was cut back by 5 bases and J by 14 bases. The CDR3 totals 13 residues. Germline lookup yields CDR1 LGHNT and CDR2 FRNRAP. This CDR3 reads CASGPQPGQPKTF. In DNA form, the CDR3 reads TGTGCTAGTGGTCCACAGCCGGGACAGCCGAAAACCTTC.

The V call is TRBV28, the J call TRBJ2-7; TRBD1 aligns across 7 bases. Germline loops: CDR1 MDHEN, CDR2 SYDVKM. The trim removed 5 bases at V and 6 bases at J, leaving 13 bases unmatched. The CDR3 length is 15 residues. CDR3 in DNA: TGTGCCAGCAGTACGCGACAGGGAACCTCGCGCGAGCAGTACTTC. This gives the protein CASSTRQGTSREQYF.

The CDR3 DNA reads as TGTGCCAGCAGTTACTCGAGGATTGAAGCTTTCTTT. Its protein product is CASSYSRIEAFF. The rearrangement links TRBV6-2 or TRBV6-3 to TRBJ1-1, with D unresolved. CDR1 is MNHEY, CDR2 SVGEGT, per germline. The ends were cut back, 0 bases at V and 7 bases at J, with 6 bases in the middle. This CDR3 region has 12 residues.

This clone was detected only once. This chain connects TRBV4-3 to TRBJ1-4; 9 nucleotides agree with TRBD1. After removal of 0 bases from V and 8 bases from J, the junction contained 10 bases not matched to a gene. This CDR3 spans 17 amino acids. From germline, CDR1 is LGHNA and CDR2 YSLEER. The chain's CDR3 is CASSQDSRTGAGEKLFF. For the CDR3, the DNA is TGCGCCAGCAGCCAAGATTCCCGGACAGGGGCAGGGGAAAAACTGTTTTTT.

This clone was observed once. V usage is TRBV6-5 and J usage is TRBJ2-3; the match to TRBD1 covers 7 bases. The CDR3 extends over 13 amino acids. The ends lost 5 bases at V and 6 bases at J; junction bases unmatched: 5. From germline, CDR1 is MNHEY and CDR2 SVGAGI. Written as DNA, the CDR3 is TGTGCCAGCAGTAACACAGGGGTGGATACGCAGTATTTT. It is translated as CASSNTGVDTQYF.

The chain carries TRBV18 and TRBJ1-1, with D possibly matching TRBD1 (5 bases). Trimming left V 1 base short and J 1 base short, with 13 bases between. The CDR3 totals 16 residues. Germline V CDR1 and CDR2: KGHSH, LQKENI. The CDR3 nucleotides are TGTGCCAGCTCACCACGTCAAGCAGGGCAGAACACTGAAGCTTTCTTT. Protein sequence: CASSPRQAGQNTEAFF.

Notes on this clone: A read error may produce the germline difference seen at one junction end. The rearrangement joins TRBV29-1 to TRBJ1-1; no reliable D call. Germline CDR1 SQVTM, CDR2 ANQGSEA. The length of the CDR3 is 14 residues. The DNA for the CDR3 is TGTAGCGTTGAGGGTTTAGCGCGTGAGAAGGAAGCTTTCTTT. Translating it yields CSVEGLAREKEAFF.

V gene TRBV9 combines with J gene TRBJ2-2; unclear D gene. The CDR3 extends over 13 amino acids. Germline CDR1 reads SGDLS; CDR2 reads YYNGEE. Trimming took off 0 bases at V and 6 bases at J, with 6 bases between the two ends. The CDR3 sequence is CASSVAVAGELFF. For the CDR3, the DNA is TGTGCCAGCAGCGTAGCGGTCGCCGGGGAGCTGTTTTTT.

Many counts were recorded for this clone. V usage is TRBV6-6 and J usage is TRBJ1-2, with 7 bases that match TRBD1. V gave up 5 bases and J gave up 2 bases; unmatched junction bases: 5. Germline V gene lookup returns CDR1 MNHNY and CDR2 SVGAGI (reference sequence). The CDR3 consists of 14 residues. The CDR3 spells CASSGDSLNYGYTF. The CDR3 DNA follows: TGTGCCAGCAGTGGGGACAGTTTAAACTATGGCTACACCTTC.